This entry concerns a single TCR beta chain. Its antigen remains unidentified. Sequencing was performed with immunoSEQ multiplex PCR; in TCRdb, only in-frame clones are kept and a portion is missing. The table has 150,000 to 200,000 clones, roughly 89% seen once. This record comes from a study of Ad26.COV2.S vaccination and SARS-CoV-2 variants. With 0 bases removed from V and 11 bases from J, the gap between germline ends came to 11 bases. CDR1 is SGHKS and CDR2 is YYEKEE in the germline V gene (reference sequence). This CDR3 has 12 residues. Overall study results and limits: Substantial breadth was reported for post-vaccination spike-specific CD8+ and CD4+ T cells. Analyses of TCR breadth and depth may have underestimated total T cell responses.

The chain carries TRBV5-5 and TRBJ1-1, with D uncertain. The receptor was derived from a human donor who had recovered from COVID-19. The sequencing here drew on peripheral blood, taken after recovery from COVID-19. The CDR3 spells CASSLDLGSAFF. The CDR3 coding sequence is TGTGCCAGCAGCTTGGATTTGGGGTCGGCTTTCTTT. Based on the CDR3 plus reference TRBV5-5 and TRBJ1-1, the full variable domain is DAGVTQSPTHLIKTRGQQVTLRCSPISGHKSVSWYQQVLGQGPQFIFQYYEKEERGRGNFPDRFSARQFPNYSSELNVNALLLGDSALYLCASSLDLGSAFFGQGTRLTVV.